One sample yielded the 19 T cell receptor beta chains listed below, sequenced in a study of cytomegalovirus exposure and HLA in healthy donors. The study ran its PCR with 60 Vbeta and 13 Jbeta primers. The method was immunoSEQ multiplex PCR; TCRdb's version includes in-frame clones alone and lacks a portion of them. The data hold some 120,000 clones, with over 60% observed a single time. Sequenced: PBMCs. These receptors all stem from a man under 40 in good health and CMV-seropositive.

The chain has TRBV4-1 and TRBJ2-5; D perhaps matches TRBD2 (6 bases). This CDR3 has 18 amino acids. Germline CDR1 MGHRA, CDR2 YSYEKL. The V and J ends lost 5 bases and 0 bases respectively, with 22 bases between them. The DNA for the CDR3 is TGCGCCAGCAGCGCCGGCCGCGGGACCCACACGTACCAAGAGACCCAGTACTTC. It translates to CASSAGRGTHTYQETQYF.

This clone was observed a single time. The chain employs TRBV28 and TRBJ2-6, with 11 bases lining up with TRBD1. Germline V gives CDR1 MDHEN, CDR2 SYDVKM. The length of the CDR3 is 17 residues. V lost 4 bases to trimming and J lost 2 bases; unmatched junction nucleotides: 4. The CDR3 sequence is CASSSGQGGPGANVLTF. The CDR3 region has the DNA TGTGCCAGCAGTTCGGGACAGGGGGGCCCTGGGGCCAACGTCCTGACTTTC. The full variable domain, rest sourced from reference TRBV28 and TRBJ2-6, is DVKVTQSSRYLVKRTGEKVFLECVQDMDHENMFWYRQDPGLGLRLIYFSYDVKMKEKGDIPEGYSVSREKKERFSLILESASTNQTSMYLCASSSGQGGPGANVLTFGAGSRLTVL.

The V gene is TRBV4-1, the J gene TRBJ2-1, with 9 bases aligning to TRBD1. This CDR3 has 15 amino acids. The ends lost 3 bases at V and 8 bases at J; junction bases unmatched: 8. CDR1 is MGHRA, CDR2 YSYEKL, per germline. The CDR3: CASSQAGDRDDEQFF. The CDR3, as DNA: TGCGCCAGCAGCCAGGCGGGGGACAGGGACGATGAGCAGTTCTTC.

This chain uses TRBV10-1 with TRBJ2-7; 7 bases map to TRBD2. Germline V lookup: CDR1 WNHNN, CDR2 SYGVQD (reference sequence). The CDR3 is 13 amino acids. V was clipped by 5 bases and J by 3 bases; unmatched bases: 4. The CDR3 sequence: CASSPQRGYEQYF. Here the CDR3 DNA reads TGCGCCAGCAGTCCCCAGCGGGGCTACGAGCAGTACTTC.

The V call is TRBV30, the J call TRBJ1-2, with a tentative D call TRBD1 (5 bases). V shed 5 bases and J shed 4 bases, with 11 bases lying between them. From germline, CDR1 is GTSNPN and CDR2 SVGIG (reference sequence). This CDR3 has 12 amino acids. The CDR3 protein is CAWERDSYGYTF. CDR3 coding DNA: TGTGCCTGGGAAAGAGACAGCTATGGCTACACCTTC. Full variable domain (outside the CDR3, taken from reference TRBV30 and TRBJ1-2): SQTIHQWPATLVQPVGSPLSLECTVEGTSNPNLYWYRQAAGRGLQLLFYSVGIGQISSEVPQNLSASRPQDRQFILSSKKLLLSDSGFYLCAWERDSYGYTFGSGTRLTVV.

The CDR3 bases are TGTGCCAGCAGCTCGGCGGGGCTAGGGAACGAAAAACTGTTTTTT. This sequence encodes CASSSAGLGNEKLFF. The chain carries TRBV9 and TRBJ1-4, with D perhaps TRBD1 (5 bases). Looked up from germline, CDR1 is SGDLS and CDR2 is YYNGEE. This CDR3 contains 15 residues. V was shortened by 4 bases and J by 8 bases, with 18 bases between the two germline ends. The full variable domain, its missing parts supplied by reference TRBV9 and TRBJ1-4, is DSGVTQTPKHLITATGQRVTLRCSPRSGDLSVYWYQQSLDQGLQFLIQYYNGEERAKGNILERFSAQQFPDLHSELNLSSLELGDSALYFCASSSAGLGNEKLFFGSGTQLSVL.

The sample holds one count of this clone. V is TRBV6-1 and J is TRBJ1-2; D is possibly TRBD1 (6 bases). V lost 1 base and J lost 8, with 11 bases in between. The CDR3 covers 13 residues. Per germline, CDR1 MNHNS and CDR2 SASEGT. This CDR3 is CASSEGGGWGYTF. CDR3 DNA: TGTGCCAGCAGTGAAGGCGGGGGCTGGGGCTACACCTTC.

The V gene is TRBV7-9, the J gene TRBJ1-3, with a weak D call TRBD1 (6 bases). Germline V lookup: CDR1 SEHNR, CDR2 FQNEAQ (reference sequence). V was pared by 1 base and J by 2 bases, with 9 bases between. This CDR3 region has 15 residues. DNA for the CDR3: TGTGCCAGCAGCTTAGAACAGGGAGCTGGAAACACCATATATTTT. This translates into CASSLEQGAGNTIYF.

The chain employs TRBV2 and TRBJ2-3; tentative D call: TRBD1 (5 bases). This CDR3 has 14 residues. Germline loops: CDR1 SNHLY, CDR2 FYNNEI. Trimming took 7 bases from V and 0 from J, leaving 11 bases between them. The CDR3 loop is CASNTQVSTDTQYF. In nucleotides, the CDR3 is TGTGCCAGCAACACACAGGTTAGCACAGATACGCAGTATTTT.

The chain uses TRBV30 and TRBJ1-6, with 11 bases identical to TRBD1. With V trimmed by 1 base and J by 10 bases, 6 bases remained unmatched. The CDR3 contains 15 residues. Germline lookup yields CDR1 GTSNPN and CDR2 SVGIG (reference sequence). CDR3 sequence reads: CAWSARTGGESPLHF. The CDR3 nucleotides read TGTGCCTGGAGTGCACGGACAGGGGGCGAGTCACCCCTCCACTTT.

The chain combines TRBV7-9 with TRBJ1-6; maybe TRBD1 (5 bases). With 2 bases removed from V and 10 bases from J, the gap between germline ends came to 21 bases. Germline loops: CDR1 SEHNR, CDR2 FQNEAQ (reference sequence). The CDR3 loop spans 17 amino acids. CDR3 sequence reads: CASSLMDKTFSLSPLHF. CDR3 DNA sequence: TGTGCCAGCAGCTTAATGGACAAGACCTTCTCTTTGTCACCCCTCCACTTT.

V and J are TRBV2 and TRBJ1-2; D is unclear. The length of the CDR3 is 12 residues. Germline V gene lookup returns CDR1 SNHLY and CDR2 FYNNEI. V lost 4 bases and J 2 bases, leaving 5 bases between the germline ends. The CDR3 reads CASSGQNYGYTF. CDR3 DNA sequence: TGTGCCAGCAGTGGACAAAACTATGGCTACACCTTC.

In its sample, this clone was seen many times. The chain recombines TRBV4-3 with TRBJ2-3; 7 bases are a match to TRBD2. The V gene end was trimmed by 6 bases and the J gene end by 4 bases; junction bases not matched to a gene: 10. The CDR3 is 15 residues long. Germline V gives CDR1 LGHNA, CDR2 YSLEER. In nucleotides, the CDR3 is TGCGCCAGCAGACGCGAGGCGGGGGATGCAGATACGCAGTATTTT. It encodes CASRREAGDADTQYF.

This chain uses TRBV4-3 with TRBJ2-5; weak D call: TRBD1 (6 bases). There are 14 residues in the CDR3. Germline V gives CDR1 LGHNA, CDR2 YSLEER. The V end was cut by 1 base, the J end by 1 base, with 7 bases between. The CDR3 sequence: CASSQGTVQETQYF. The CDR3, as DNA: TGCGCCAGCAGCCAAGGGACAGTCCAAGAGACCCAGTACTTC.

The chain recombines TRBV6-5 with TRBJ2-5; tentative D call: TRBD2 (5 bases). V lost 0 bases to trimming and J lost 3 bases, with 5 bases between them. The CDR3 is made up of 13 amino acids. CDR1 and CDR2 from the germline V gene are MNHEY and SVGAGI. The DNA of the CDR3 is TGTGCCAGCAGTTACTCGAGGGAAGAGACCCAGTACTTC. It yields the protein CASSYSREETQYF.

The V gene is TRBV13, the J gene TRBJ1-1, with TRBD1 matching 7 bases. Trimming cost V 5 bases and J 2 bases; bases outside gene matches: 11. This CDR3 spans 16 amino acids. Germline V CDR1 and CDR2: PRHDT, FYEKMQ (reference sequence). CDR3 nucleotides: TGTGCCAGCAGCCCGACGACAGGGCGGTTTAACACTGAAGCTTTCTTT. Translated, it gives CASSPTTGRFNTEAFF.

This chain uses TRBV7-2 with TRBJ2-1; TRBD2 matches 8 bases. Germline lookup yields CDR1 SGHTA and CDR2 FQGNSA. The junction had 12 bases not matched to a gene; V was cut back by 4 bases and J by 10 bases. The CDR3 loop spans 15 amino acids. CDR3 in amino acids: CASSWARGAGGEQFF. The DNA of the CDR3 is TGTGCCAGCAGCTGGGCTCGGGGGGCGGGGGGAGAGCAGTTCTTC.

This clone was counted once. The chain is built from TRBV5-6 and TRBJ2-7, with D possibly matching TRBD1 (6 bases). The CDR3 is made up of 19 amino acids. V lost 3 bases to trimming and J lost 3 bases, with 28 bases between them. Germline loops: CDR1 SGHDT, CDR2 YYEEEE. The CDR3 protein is CASSSSGDGGTRGYYEQYF. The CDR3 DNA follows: TGTGCCAGCAGCTCATCCGGGGATGGCGGAACCAGGGGATACTACGAGCAGTACTTC.

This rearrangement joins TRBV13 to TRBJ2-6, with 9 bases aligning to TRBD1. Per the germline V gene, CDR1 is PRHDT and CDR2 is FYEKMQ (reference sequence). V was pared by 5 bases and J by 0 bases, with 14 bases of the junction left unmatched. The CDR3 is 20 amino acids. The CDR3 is CASSPRGLGQGSSGANVLTF. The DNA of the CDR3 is TGTGCCAGCAGCCCACGGGGTTTAGGACAGGGGAGCTCTGGGGCCAACGTCCTGACTTTC.